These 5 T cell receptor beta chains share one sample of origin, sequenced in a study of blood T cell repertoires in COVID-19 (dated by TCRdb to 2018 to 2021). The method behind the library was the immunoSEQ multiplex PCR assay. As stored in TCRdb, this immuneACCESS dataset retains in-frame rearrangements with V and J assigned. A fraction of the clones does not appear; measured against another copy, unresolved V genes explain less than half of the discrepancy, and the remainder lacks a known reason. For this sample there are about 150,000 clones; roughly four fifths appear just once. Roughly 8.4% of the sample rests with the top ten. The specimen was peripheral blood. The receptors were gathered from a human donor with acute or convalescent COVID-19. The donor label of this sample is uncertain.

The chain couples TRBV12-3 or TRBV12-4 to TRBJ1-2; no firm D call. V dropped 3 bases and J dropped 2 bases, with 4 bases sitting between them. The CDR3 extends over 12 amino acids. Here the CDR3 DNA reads TGTGCCAGCAGTTTCGTCAACTATGGCTACACCTTC. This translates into CASSFVNYGYTF.

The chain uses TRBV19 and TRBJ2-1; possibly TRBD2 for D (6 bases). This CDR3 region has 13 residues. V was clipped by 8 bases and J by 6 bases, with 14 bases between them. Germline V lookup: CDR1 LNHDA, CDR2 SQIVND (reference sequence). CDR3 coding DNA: TGTGCCAGTTCGGATATGGGGGGCAATGAGCAGTTCTTC. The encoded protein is CASSDMGGNEQFF. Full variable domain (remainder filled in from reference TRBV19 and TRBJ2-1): DGGITQSPKYLFRKEGQNVTLSCEQNLNHDAMYWYRQDPGQGLRLIYYSQIVNDFQKGDIAEGYSVSREKKESFPLTVTSAQKNPTAFYLCASSDMGGNEQFFGPGTRLTVL.

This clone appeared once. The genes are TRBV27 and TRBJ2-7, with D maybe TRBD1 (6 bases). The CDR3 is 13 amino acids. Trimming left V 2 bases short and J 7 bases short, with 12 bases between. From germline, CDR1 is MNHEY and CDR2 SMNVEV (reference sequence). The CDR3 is CASSLDRFGEQYF. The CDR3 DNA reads TGTGCCAGCAGTTTAGACAGGTTCGGGGAGCAGTACTTC.

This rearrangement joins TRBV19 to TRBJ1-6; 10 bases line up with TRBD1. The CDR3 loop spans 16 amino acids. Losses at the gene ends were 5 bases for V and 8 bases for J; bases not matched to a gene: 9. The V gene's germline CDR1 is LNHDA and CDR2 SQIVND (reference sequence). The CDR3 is CASSFRQGATDSPLHF. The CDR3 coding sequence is TGTGCCAGTAGTTTTCGACAGGGGGCAACGGATTCACCCCTCCACTTT.

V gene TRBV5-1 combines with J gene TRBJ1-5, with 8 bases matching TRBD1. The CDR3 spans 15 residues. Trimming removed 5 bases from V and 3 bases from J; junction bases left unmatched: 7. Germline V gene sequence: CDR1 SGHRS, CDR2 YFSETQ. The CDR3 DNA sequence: TGCGCCAGCAGATACGGGACAGGAGACAATCAGCCCCAGCATTTT. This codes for CASRYGTGDNQPQHF.